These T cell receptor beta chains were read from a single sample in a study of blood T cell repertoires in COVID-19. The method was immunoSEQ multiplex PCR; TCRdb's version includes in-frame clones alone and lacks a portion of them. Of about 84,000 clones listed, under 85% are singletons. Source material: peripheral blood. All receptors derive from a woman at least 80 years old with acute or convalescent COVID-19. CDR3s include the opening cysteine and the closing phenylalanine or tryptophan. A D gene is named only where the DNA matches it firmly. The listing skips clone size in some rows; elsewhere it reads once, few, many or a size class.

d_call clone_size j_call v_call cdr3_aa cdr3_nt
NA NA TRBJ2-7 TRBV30 CAWGRDFTYEQYF TGTGCCTGGGGCCGGGACTTTACCTACGAGCAGTACTTC
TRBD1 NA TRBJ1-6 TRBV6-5 CASRTGESWSPLHF TGTGCCAGCAGGACAGGGGAAAGTTGGTCACCCCTCCACTTT
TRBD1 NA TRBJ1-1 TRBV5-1 CASSLGQASTEAFF TGCGCCAGCAGCTTAGGACAGGCGAGTACTGAAGCTTTCTTT
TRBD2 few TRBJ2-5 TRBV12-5 CAPCWASGRRGGKETQYF TGTGCTCCATGTTGGGCTAGCGGGAGACGGGGCGGAAAAGAGACCCAGTACTTC
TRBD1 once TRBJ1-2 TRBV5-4 CASRTGEYYGYTF TGTGCCAGTCGGACAGGGGAGTACTATGGCTACACCTTC
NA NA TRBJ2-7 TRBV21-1 CARFETSGRYEQYF TGTGCCAGATTCGAGACTAGCGGGAGATACGAGCAGTACTTC
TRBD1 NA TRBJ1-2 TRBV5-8 CASSSDRDYGYTF TGTGCCAGCAGTTCGGACAGGGATTATGGCTACACCTTC
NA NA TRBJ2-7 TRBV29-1 CSVEVQGPAGEQYF TGCAGCGTTGAGGTTCAGGGGCCGGCGGGTGAGCAGTACTTC
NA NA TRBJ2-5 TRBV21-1 CASSKSGQGLLETQYF TGTGCCAGCAGCAAATCTGGACAGGGGTTGTTAGAGACCCAGTACTTC
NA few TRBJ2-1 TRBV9 CASSDPGLYNEQFF TGTGCCAGCAGCGACCCGGGACTCTACAATGAGCAGTTCTTC
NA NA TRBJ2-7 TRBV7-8 CASSPQPGQLSHEQYF TGTGCCAGCAGCCCGCAACCGGGACAACTCTCCCACGAGCAGTACTTC